These 30 T cell receptor beta chains share one sample of origin, sequenced in a study of blood T cell repertoires in COVID-19. The assay was immunoSEQ multiplex PCR, and TCRdb's table has in-frame clones only and misses some. This sample has about 480,000 clones, with 70% to 90% found just once. Sequenced sample: peripheral blood. The receptors were sampled from a woman aged 50 to 60 with COVID-19, enrolled during active disease.

The chain is built from TRBV7-8 and TRBJ2-3; the match to TRBD2 covers 8 bases. This CDR3 is built from 16 residues. The junction had 8 bases not matched to a gene; V was cut back by 5 bases and J by 1 base. In germline, CDR1 is SGHVS, CDR2 FQNEAQ. The CDR3 region has the DNA TGTGCCAGCAGCCCCGGAGGGCGGGGGGGCACAGATACGCAGTATTTT. Translation gives CASSPGGRGGTDTQYF.

The rearrangement links TRBV24-1 to TRBJ2-3; D is possibly TRBD1 (6 bases). The CDR3 spans 17 residues. V lost 6 bases to trimming and J lost 6 bases, with 24 bases between them. From germline, CDR1 is KGHDR and CDR2 SFDVKD. The CDR3 sequence is CATSKTRIQDSSDTQYF. Written as DNA, the CDR3 is TGTGCCACCAGTAAAACCCGGATCCAGGACAGTTCTGATACGCAGTATTTT.

The chain links TRBV10-3 to TRBJ1-6; D might be TRBD1 (5 bases). This CDR3 contains 15 residues. Germline CDR1 is ENHRY and CDR2 is SYGVKD. The germline V and J ends were trimmed by 6 bases and 8 bases, with 17 bases remaining between them. The CDR3 coding sequence is TGTGCCATCAGGGAGGCAGGGATTGTCGATTCACCCCTCCACTTT. This translates into CAIREAGIVDSPLHF.

This clone has just one count. V is TRBV3-1 (or the pseudogene TRBV3-2) and J is TRBJ2-3; 9 bases fit TRBD2. Germline CDR1 reads LGHDT; CDR2 reads YNNKEL (reference sequence). The CDR3 is 15 amino acids. With 4 bases clipped from V and 7 bases from J, the junction kept 9 bases outside the gene matches. CDR3 sequence: CASSRGSGGINTQYF. The CDR3 region has the DNA TGTGCCAGCAGCCGGGGTAGCGGGGGAATTAATACGCAGTATTTT.

This clone was counted between two and nine times. V usage is TRBV29-1 and J usage is TRBJ1-3, with TRBD1 as a possible D gene (5 bases). Germline-derived CDR1 and CDR2 are SQVTM and ANQGSEA. V gave up 6 bases and J gave up 4 bases, with 10 bases separating them. This CDR3 has 12 residues. CDR3 amino acids: CSVSDTGNTIYF. DNA of the CDR3: TGCAGCGTCTCGGACACCGGAAACACCATATATTTT.

This clone was seen once. This same CDR3 is encoded by further DNA sequences in the sample. The chain joins TRBV12-3 or TRBV12-4 to TRBJ1-6; a weak D match, TRBD1 (5 bases). CDR3 length: 12 residues. V lost 3 bases and J 9 bases, leaving 6 bases between the germline ends. The CDR3 DNA is TGTGCCAGCAGTTTCGGGGGTTCACCCCTCCACTTT. It encodes CASSFGGSPLHF.

This chain links TRBV3-1 (or the pseudogene TRBV3-2) with TRBJ1-2; D gene unclear. Germline V gene sequence: CDR1 LGHDT, CDR2 YNNKEL (reference sequence). The CDR3 is 16 residues long. Trimming took 0 bases from V and 0 from J, leaving 11 bases between them. CDR3 amino acids: CASSQDWAGANYGYTF. CDR3 bases: TGTGCCAGCAGCCAAGATTGGGCCGGGGCTAACTATGGCTACACCTTC.

The CDR3 loop reads CASTPRRDRGRNGYTF. The CDR3 region has the DNA TGCGCCAGCACCCCCCGGCGGGACAGGGGGCGGAATGGCTACACCTTC. The gene calls are TRBV10-2 and TRBJ1-2; 12 bases line up with TRBD1. V trimming: 7 bases; J trimming: 6 bases; junction bases outside the gene matches: 12. Germline assignment: CDR1 WSHSY and CDR2 SAAADI. The length of the CDR3 is 16 residues.

V usage is TRBV4-1 and J usage is TRBJ1-1, with D maybe TRBD1 (5 bases). The CDR3 is 13 amino acids. CDR1 MGHRA and CDR2 YSYEKL come from the germline V gene. The V and J ends lost 3 bases and 6 bases respectively, with 11 bases between them. This chain's CDR3 is CASSQFQGSEAFF. DNA for the CDR3: TGCGCCAGCAGCCAGTTTCAGGGATCTGAAGCTTTCTTT.

The chain links TRBV12-5 to TRBJ1-1, with TRBD1 matching over 8 bases. Germline V gene lookup returns CDR1 LGHNT and CDR2 FRNRAP. After removal of 0 bases from V and 5 bases from J, the junction contained 8 bases not matched to a gene. The CDR3 loop spans 16 amino acids. The CDR3 loop reads CASGLVLYTGGTEAFF. CDR3 coding DNA: TGTGCTAGTGGTTTGGTACTATATACAGGGGGAACTGAAGCTTTCTTT. The full variable domain, its missing parts supplied by reference TRBV12-5 and TRBJ1-1, is DARVTQTPRHKVTEMGQEVTMRCQPILGHNTVFWYRQTMMQGLELLAYFRNRAPLDDSGMPKDRFSAEMPDATLATLKIQPSEPRDSAVYFCASGLVLYTGGTEAFFGQGTRLTVV.

This chain uses TRBV6-5 with TRBJ2-1; 7 nucleotides align to TRBD2. V lost 8 bases and J lost 6; bases outside the gene matches: 4. Looked up from germline, CDR1 is MNHEY and CDR2 is SVGAGI. The CDR3 extends over 12 amino acids. CDR3 residues: CASGGEVNEQFF. CDR3 in DNA: TGTGCCAGCGGGGGGGAGGTCAATGAGCAGTTCTTC.

This chain links TRBV4-2 with TRBJ1-6, with D tentatively TRBD1 (5 bases). The CDR3 contains 19 residues. Germline CDR1 is LGHNA and CDR2 is YNFKEQ. V dropped 0 bases and J dropped 9 bases, with 24 bases sitting between them. Here the CDR3 reads CASSQDLSGTSGISSPLHF. The CDR3 DNA is TGTGCCAGCAGCCAAGATCTTTCAGGGACCAGCGGGATAAGTTCACCCCTCCACTTT.

CDR3 amino acids: CASSRSTDEQFF. As DNA, the CDR3 is TGTGCCAGCAGCCGATCGACAGATGAGCAGTTCTTC. The chain is built from TRBV5-6 and TRBJ2-1; possible D gene TRBD1, 5 bases. The V gene's germline CDR1 is SGHDT and CDR2 YYEEEE. The CDR3 sequence is 12 residues long. V lost 4 bases and J 8 bases, leaving 10 bases between the germline ends.

This chain connects TRBV12-3 or TRBV12-4 to TRBJ2-7, with D maybe TRBD1 (5 bases). Trimming removed 5 bases from V and 4 bases from J, with 12 bases in between. The CDR3 extends over 13 amino acids. CDR3 loop: CASSEQGFYEQYF. DNA for the CDR3: TGTGCCAGCAGTGAGCAGGGTTTTTACGAGCAGTACTTC.

V is TRBV6-1 and J is TRBJ1-2; D is unresolved. Germline CDR1 and CDR2: MNHNS and SASEGT. V was cut by 1 base and J by 9 bases, with 18 bases left in between. This CDR3 has 15 residues. The CDR3 sequence is CASSEEGGRGNSYTF. Here the CDR3 DNA reads TGTGCCAGCAGTGAAGAGGGCGGGCGCGGAAATAGCTACACCTTC.

The chain employs TRBV5-4 and TRBJ1-6; 9 nucleotides line up with TRBD1. J was trimmed by 11 bases and V by 4 bases; bases with no gene match: 16. Germline V CDR1 and CDR2: SGHNT, YYREEE (reference sequence). The CDR3 has 17 amino acids. The CDR3 is CASSQPNDRGTRAPLHF. The CDR3 DNA reads TGTGCCAGCAGCCAACCCAATGACAGGGGGACCAGGGCACCCCTCCACTTT.

This chain connects TRBV28 to TRBJ2-1, with D perhaps matching TRBD2 (7 bases). Trimming removed 10 bases at V and 10 bases at J, with 14 bases between. Germline V lookup: CDR1 MDHEN, CDR2 SYDVKM. CDR3 length equals 11 residues. Here the CDR3 reads CAMGGAKEQFF. The DNA for the CDR3 is TGTGCCATGGGGGGGGCAAAGGAGCAGTTCTTC.

The chain combines TRBV7-2 with TRBJ1-1; D may be TRBD1 (5 bases). Germline assignment: CDR1 SGHTA and CDR2 FQGNSA. CDR3 length: 15 amino acids. V lost 1 base and J lost 5, with 14 bases in between. Here the CDR3 reads CASSLGGTAKTEAFF. CDR3 DNA sequence: TGTGCCAGCAGCTTAGGGGGGACTGCGAAGACTGAAGCTTTCTTT.

The rearrangement joins TRBV10-3 to TRBJ1-6, with 11 bases that match TRBD1. The CDR3 is made up of 14 amino acids. The ends lost 4 bases at V and 9 bases at J; junction bases unmatched: 2. Germline V gene sequence: CDR1 ENHRY, CDR2 SYGVKD. Here the CDR3 DNA reads TGTGCCATCAGTGTGGGACAGGGGGGTTCACCCCTCCACTTT. It codes for CAISVGQGGSPLHF.

There are a few counts of this clone. This chain joins TRBV6-5 and TRBJ1-2; 7 nucleotides align to TRBD1. V dropped 7 bases and J dropped 7; count of bases not matched to a gene: 15. The CDR3 covers 15 residues. From germline, CDR1 is MNHEY and CDR2 SVGAGI. CDR3 bases: TGTGCCAGCACCAGACAGGGCGGAATAGGTTTTGGCTACACCTTC. Translation gives CASTRQGGIGFGYTF.

This clone was seen only once. The rearrangement uses TRBV6-1 and TRBJ2-1, with D tentatively TRBD2 (5 bases). The CDR3 is 14 residues long. Deletions cut 3 bases from V and 9 bases from J, with 15 bases between. CDR1 MNHNS and CDR2 SASEGT come from the germline V gene. The CDR3 region is CASSDIALNPEQFF. CDR3 coding DNA: TGTGCCAGCAGTGACATAGCGCTCAATCCTGAGCAGTTCTTC.

The chain combines TRBV11-2 with TRBJ1-1; a weak D match, TRBD1 (6 bases). The ends were cut back, 2 bases at V and 6 bases at J, with 10 bases in the middle. Germline V CDR1 and CDR2: SGHAT, FQNNGV. The CDR3 loop spans 13 amino acids. The CDR3 DNA follows: TGTGCCAGCAGCTTAATGTCAGGGGCTGAAGCTTTCTTT. Its translation: CASSLMSGAEAFF.

This clone is a singleton in its sample. The chain links TRBV2 to TRBJ1-2; TRBD1 matches at 10 bases. This CDR3 region has 14 residues. V trimming: 6 bases; J trimming: 6 bases; junction bases outside the gene matches: 7. Germline-derived CDR1 and CDR2 are SNHLY and FYNNEI. The CDR3 region is CASSVTGGADGYTF. The CDR3 region has the DNA TGTGCCAGCAGCGTGACAGGGGGCGCAGATGGCTACACCTTC.

The rearrangement joins TRBV15 to TRBJ2-5, with 14 bases fitting TRBD2. The CDR3 has 17 residues. Trimming cost V 0 bases and J 5 bases; bases outside gene matches: 5. Germline CDR1 and CDR2: LNHNV and YYDKDF (reference sequence). The CDR3, as DNA: TGTGCCACCAGCAGAGATCTGGGACTAGCGGGGGAGGAGACCCAGTACTTC. It specifies CATSRDLGLAGEETQYF.

The chain couples TRBV5-6 to TRBJ1-2, with unresolved D. The CDR3 has 14 amino acids. In germline, CDR1 is SGHDT, CDR2 YYEEEE. The V end lost 4 bases, the J end lost 2 bases, and 12 bases lay between the germline ends. The CDR3 loop reads CASSPRAGNYGYTF. CDR3 DNA: TGTGCCAGCAGCCCGAGGGCGGGGAACTATGGCTACACCTTC. Full variable domain (rest looked up from reference TRBV5-6 and TRBJ1-2): DAGVTQSPTHLIKTRGQQVTLRCSPKSGHDTVSWYQQALGQGPQFIFQYYEEEERQRGNFPDRFSGHQFPNYSSELNVNALLLGDSALYLCASSPRAGNYGYTFGSGTRLTVV.

This chain connects TRBV5-6 to TRBJ1-5, with D possibly TRBD1 on 6 matching bases. CDR1 and CDR2 from the germline V gene are SGHDT and YYEEEE. Trimming removed 4 bases from V and 6 bases from J, with 14 bases in between. There are 14 residues in the CDR3. The DNA for the CDR3 is TGTGCCAGCAGCGGGAGGGGAGGGGGTCAGCCCCAGCATTTT. It encodes CASSGRGGGQPQHF.

The chain is built from TRBV11-3 and TRBJ2-2; 8 bases map to TRBD1. The CDR3 totals 16 residues. CDR1 and CDR2 from the germline V gene are SGHNT and YENEEA. J was trimmed by 3 bases and V by 4 bases; bases with no gene match: 7. The CDR3 region has the DNA TGTGCCAGCAGCTACGGACAGGGACCCTACACCGGGGAGCTGTTTTTT. Its protein product is CASSYGQGPYTGELFF.

The CDR3 here is CASRETTNEKLFF. CDR3 DNA: TGTGCCAGCAGGGAGACAACTAATGAAAAACTGTTTTTT. V gene TRBV5-6 combines with J gene TRBJ1-4; D is unresolved. V lost 5 bases, J lost 0 bases, and 5 bases lay in between. CDR3 length equals 13 residues. Per germline, CDR1 SGHDT and CDR2 YYEEEE. The full variable domain, rest sourced from reference TRBV5-6 and TRBJ1-4, is DAGVTQSPTHLIKTRGQQVTLRCSPKSGHDTVSWYQQALGQGPQFIFQYYEEEERQRGNFPDRFSGHQFPNYSSELNVNALLLGDSALYLCASRETTNEKLFFGSGTQLSVL.

The chain uses TRBV3-1 (or the pseudogene TRBV3-2) and TRBJ2-5, with D maybe TRBD2 (7 bases). CDR3 length: 15 residues. Germline V lookup: CDR1 LGHDT, CDR2 YNNKEL (reference sequence). Trimming cost V 0 bases and J 6 bases, with 14 bases left between them. The CDR3 region is CASSQDTGGGKTQYF. The CDR3 DNA sequence: TGTGCCAGCAGCCAAGATACGGGGGGCGGGAAGACCCAGTACTTC.

V usage is TRBV10-1 and J usage is TRBJ1-2, with 8 positions matching TRBD1. Germline V gene sequence: CDR1 WNHNN, CDR2 SYGVQD (reference sequence). This CDR3 contains 15 residues. Losses at the gene ends were 2 bases for V and 3 bases for J; bases not matched to a gene: 5. This CDR3 is CASSETPTGDYGYTF. CDR3 sequence (DNA): TGCGCCAGCAGTGAGACCCCGACAGGGGACTATGGCTACACCTTC.